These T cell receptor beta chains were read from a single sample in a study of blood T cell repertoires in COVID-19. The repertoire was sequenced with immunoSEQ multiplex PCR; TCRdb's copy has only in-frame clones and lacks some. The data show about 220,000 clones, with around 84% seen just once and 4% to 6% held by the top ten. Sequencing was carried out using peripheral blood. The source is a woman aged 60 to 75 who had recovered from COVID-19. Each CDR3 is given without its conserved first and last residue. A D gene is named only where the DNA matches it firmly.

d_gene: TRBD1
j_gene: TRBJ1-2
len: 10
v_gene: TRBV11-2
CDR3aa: ASSQGVYGYT

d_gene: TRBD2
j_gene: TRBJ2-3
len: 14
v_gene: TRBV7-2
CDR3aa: ASSGGTSGSTDTQY

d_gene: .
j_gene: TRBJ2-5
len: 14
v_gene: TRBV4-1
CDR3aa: ASSQVGLTPLKTQY

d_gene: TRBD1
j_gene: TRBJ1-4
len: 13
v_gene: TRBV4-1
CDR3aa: ASSQGQGSNEKLF

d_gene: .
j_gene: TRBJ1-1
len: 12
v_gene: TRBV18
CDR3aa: ASSPGGGLAEAF

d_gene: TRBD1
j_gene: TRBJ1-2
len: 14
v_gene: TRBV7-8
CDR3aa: ASSLAEDRSLYGYT

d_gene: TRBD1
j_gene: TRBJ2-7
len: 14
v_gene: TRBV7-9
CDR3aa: ASNSVPGQGYNEQY

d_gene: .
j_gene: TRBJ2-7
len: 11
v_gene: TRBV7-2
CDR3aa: ASSPVGGYEQY

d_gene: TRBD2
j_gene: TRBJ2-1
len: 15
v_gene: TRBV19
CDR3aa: ASSRLAGGSSYNEQF

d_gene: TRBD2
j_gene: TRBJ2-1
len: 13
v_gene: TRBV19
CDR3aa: ASSILGLAGGKKF

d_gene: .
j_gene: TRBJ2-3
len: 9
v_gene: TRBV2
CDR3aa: ASSSTDTQY

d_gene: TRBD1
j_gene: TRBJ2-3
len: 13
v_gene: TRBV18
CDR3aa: ASSPGTGARDTQY

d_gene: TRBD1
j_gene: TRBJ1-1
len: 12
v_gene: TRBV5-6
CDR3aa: ASSLGTGVTEAF

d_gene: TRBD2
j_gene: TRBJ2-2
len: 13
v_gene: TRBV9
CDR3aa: ASSVRLASTGELF

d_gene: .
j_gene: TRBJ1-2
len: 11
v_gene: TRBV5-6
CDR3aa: ASSPTGVYGYT

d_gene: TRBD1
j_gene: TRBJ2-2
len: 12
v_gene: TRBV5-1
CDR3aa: ASRIQGAGGELF

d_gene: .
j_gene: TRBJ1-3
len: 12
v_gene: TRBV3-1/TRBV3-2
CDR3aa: ASSLGHSGNTIY

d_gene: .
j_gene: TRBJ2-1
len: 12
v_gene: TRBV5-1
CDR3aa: ASSLGRGYNEQF

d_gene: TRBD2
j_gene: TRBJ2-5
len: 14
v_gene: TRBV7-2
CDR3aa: ASTWTSGGLAETQY

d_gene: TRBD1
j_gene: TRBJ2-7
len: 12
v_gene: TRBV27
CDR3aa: ATKIWTGDYEQY

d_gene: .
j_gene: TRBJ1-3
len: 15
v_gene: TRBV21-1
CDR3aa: ARGMGRGSISGNTIY

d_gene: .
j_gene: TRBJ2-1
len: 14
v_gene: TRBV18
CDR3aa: ASSPQQTGEYNEQF

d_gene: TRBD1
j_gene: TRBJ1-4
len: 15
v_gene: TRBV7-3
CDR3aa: ASSLTLPRGPNEKLF

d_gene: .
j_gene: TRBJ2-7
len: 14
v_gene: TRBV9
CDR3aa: ASSVGLGASSYEQY

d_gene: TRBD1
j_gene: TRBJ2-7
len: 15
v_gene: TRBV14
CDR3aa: ASSLGRGTGKRYEQY

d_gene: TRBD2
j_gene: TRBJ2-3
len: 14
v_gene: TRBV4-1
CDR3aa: ASSQTRLAEGDTQY

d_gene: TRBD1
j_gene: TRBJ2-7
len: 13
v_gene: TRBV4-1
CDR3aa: ASSQEPRTGLEQY

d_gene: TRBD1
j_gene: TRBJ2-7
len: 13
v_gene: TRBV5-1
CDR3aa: ASSFRDRGGYEQY

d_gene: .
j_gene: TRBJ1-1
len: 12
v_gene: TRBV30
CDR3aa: AWGKQGFDTEAF

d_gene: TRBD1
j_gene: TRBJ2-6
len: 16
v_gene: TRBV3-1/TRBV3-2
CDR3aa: ASSIQGSSNLGANVLT

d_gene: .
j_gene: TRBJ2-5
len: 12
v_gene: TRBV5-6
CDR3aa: ASRTVRGTETQY

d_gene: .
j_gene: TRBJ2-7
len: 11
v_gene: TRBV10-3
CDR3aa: AIMTDRPYEQY

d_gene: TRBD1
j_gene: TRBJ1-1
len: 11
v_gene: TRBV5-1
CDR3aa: ASGTGAGTEAF

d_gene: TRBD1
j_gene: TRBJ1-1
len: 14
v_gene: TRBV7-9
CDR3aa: ASTPRAGQGNTEAF

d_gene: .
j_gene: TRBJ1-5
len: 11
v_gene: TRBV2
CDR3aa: ASSSQTRQPQH

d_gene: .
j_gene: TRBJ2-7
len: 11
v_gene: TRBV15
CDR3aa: ATSSRHSYEQY

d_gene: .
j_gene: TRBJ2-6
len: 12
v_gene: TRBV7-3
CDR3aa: ASSPQGGANVLT

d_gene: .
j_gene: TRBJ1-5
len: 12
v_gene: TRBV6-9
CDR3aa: ASSRGQYNQPQH

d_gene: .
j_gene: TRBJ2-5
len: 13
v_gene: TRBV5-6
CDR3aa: ASSKILGGQETQY

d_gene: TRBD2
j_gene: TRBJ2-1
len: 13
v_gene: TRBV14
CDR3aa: ASSRGLAAFNEQF

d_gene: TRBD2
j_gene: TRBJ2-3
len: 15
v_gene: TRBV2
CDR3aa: ASSTRLAGPRTDTQY

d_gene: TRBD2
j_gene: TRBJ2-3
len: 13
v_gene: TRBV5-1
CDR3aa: ASTDSSGGTDTQY

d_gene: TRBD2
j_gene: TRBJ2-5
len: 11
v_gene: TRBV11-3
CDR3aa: ASSPSGGETQY

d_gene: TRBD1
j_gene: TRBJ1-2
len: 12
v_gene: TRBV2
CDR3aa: ASSLGGGGRGYT

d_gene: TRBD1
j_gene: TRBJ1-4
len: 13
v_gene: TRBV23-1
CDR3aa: ASSQSGTENEKLF

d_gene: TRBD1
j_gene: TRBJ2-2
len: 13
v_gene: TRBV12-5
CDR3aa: ASASSTGGIGELF

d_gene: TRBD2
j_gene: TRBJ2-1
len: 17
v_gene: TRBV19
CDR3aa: ASSIGLAGALINLNEQF

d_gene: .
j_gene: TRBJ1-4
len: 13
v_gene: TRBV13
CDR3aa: ASSLGLGQNEKLF

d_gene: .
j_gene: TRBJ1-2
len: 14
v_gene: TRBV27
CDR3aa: ASGPHRLGANYGYT

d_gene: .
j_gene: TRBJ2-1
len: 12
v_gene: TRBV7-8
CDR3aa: ASSSYQGYNEQF

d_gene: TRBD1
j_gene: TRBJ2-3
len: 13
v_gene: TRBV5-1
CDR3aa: ASSLEGASTDTQY

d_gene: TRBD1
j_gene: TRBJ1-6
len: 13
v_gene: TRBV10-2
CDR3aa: ASRGQGGYNSPLH

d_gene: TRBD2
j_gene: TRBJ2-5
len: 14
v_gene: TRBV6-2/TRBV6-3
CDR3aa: ASSGTSGGYRETQY

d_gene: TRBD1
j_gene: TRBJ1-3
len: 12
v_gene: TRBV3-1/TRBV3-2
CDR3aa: ASSQKGAGNTIY

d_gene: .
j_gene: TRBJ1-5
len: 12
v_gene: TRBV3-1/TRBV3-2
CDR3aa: ASSQDISNQPQH

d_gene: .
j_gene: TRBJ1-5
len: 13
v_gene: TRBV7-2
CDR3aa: ASSALRARNQPQH

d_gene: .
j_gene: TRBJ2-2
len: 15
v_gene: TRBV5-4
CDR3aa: ASSLEMGSLNTGELF

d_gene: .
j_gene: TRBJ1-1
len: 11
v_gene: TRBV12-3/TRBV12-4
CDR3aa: ASSLTQNTEAF